The 12 T cell receptor beta chains in this list originate from one sample, sequenced in a study of blood T cell repertoires in COVID-19. Libraries were prepared by immunoSEQ multiplex PCR; TCRdb keeps only in-frame clonotypes and omits some of them. The data hold about 220,000 clones, with 80% to 85% observed a single time. Input material: peripheral blood. The receptors derive from a woman aged 25 to 39 who had recovered from COVID-19.

The chain employs TRBV7-9 and TRBJ2-3; 7 bases fit TRBD1. The V gene end was trimmed by 5 bases and the J gene end by 2 bases; junction bases not matched to a gene: 7. Germline loops: CDR1 SEHNR, CDR2 FQNEAQ (reference sequence). This CDR3 has 15 residues. The CDR3 sequence: CASSPPGQSTDTQYF. The CDR3 nucleotides are TGTGCCAGCAGCCCCCCGGGACAGTCCACAGATACGCAGTATTTT.

The chain recombines TRBV6-5 with TRBJ2-7; D is perhaps TRBD2 (5 bases). The CDR3 has 14 amino acids. The germline V and J ends were trimmed by 0 bases and 3 bases, with 9 bases remaining between them. CDR1 is MNHEY and CDR2 is SVGAGI in the germline V gene. The CDR3 is CASSYSIDYYEQYF. For the CDR3, the DNA is TGTGCCAGCAGTTACTCGATCGACTACTACGAGCAGTACTTC.

The chain combines TRBV6-5 with TRBJ1-2, with a possible D match to TRBD1 (5 bases). The CDR3 spans 16 residues. The germline CDR1 and CDR2 sequences are MNHEY and SVGAGI. Trimming pared 0 bases from V and 4 bases from J, leaving 15 bases between. CDR3: CASSYSGAGTGYGYTF. The DNA for the CDR3 is TGTGCCAGCAGTTACTCCGGAGCAGGGACTGGCTATGGCTACACCTTC.

J is TRBJ2-7 and V is TRBV29-1, with 9 bases identical to TRBD2. Germline V lookup: CDR1 SQVTM, CDR2 ANQGSEA. Trimming at V came to 2 bases and at J to 1 base, leaving 6 bases not matched to a gene. This CDR3 is 15 amino acids long. DNA for the CDR3: TGCAGCGTTGAACCGCGGCTAGCGGGGTCCTACGAGCAGTACTTC. It yields the protein CSVEPRLAGSYEQYF.

V and J are TRBV27 and TRBJ2-1, with 14 bases lining up with TRBD2. The CDR3 covers 15 residues. In germline, CDR1 is MNHEY, CDR2 SMNVEV (reference sequence). V trimming: 9 bases; J trimming: 7 bases; junction bases outside the gene matches: 8. CDR3 sequence: CASMAGTSGSNEQFF. The CDR3 coding sequence is TGTGCCAGTATGGCCGGGACTAGCGGGAGTAATGAGCAGTTCTTC.

This clone was counted a few times. The J gene is TRBJ1-5, the V gene TRBV7-4; D is uncertain. This CDR3 spans 11 amino acids. From germline, CDR1 is SGHVT and CDR2 SQSDAQ. V gave up 10 bases and J gave up 9 bases, with 13 bases separating them. CDR3 bases: TGTGCCATCGGGGTCGCTCGGCCCCAGCATTTT. It is translated as CAIGVARPQHF.

The J gene is TRBJ2-1, the V gene TRBV18; D is undetermined. CDR3 length equals 15 residues. Between the trimmed V and J ends, which lost 3 bases and 8 bases, there was a span of 17 bases. CDR1 is KGHSH, CDR2 LQKENI, per germline. The CDR3 here is CASSPLVTPSDEQFF. DNA for the CDR3: TGTGCCAGCTCACCTCTAGTTACCCCCTCAGATGAGCAGTTCTTC.

J is TRBJ2-7 and V is TRBV27, with TRBD2 matching over 10 bases. The CDR3 covers 16 residues. Germline values: CDR1 MNHEY, CDR2 SMNVEV (reference sequence). With V trimmed by 8 bases and J by 3 bases, 13 bases remained unmatched. The CDR3 is CASGTRASGRIYEQYF. The DNA of the CDR3 is TGTGCCAGCGGTACCCGGGCTAGCGGGAGAATCTACGAGCAGTACTTC.

This chain links TRBV19 with TRBJ2-2; 10 nucleotides agree with TRBD2. Germline trimming cut 0 bases from V and 6 bases from J; bases unmatched to any gene: 10. Germline V gene lookup returns CDR1 LNHDA and CDR2 SQIVND (reference sequence). CDR3 length: 18 residues. The CDR3 region is CASSIDRLSGRAPGELFF. The CDR3, as DNA: TGTGCCAGTAGTATAGATCGATTGAGCGGGAGGGCCCCCGGGGAGCTGTTTTTT.

This sequence joins TRBV7-9 and TRBJ1-4, with a possible D match to TRBD1 (5 bases). This CDR3 spans 13 amino acids. CDR1 and CDR2 from the germline V gene are SEHNR and FQNEAQ (reference sequence). With 3 bases removed from V and 6 bases from J, the gap between germline ends came to 8 bases. The CDR3 loop reads CASSLGGDEKLFF. As DNA, the CDR3 is TGTGCCAGCAGCTTGGGAGGGGATGAAAAACTGTTTTTT.

The chain uses TRBV9 and TRBJ1-4; the D gene is possibly TRBD1 (6 bases). This CDR3 is built from 13 residues. Deletions cut 3 bases from V and 5 bases from J, with 8 bases between. Germline V CDR1 and CDR2: SGDLS, YYNGEE. DNA for the CDR3: TGTGCCAGCAGCGCGGACAGAAATGAAAAACTGTTTTTT. Protein: CASSADRNEKLFF.

The chain has TRBV6-5 and TRBJ1-5, with 8 nucleotides matching TRBD1. The CDR3 consists of 15 residues. CDR1 MNHEY and CDR2 SVGAGI come from the germline V gene. With 7 bases clipped from V and 5 bases from J, the junction kept 10 bases outside the gene matches. The CDR3 protein is CASNPSRGLYQPQHF. Here the CDR3 DNA reads TGTGCCAGCAACCCATCCAGGGGGCTATATCAGCCCCAGCATTTT.